One and the same sample provided the 6 T cell receptor beta chains below, sequenced in a study. Via MiXCR, TCRdb re-called the 5' RACE reads, giving one row per CDR3 protein. The table shows approximately 12,000 distinct CDR3 sequences, with 40% to 55% occurring only once. Sequences were obtained from tumor-infiltrating naive CD4+ T cells sorted from the breast tumor. Subset reported: naive CD4+ T cells, CD4+CD45RA+CD25-. The receptor source for this set is a female donor with breast cancer.

A single count supports this clonotype. The chain is built from TRBV4-1 and TRBJ2-1; 10 nucleotides align to TRBD2. V dropped 2 bases and J dropped 5; count of bases not matched to a gene: 6. Per germline, CDR1 MGHRA and CDR2 YSYEKL. This CDR3 has 16 residues. CDR3 sequence: CASSQPLAGKHNEQFF. The CDR3 DNA sequence: TGCGCCAGCAGCCAACCACTAGCGGGGAAGCACAATGAGCAGTTCTTC.

The DNA of the CDR3 is TGTGCCAGCAGTTCACAGGTCTCTGGCTACACCTTC. Encoded protein: CASSSQVSGYTF. V gene TRBV6-5 combines with J gene TRBJ1-2; tentatively, D is TRBD1 (5 bases). The ends were cut back, 4 bases at V and 7 bases at J, with 10 bases in the middle. The CDR3 spans 12 residues. Germline V lookup: CDR1 MNHEY, CDR2 SVGAGI.

The chain combines TRBV4-2 with TRBJ2-7; the match to TRBD2 covers 8 bases. The CDR3 spans 15 residues. Germline trimming cut 1 base from V and 2 bases from J; bases unmatched to any gene: 4. CDR1 and CDR2 from the germline V gene are LGHNA and YNFKEQ. CDR3 sequence (DNA): TGTGCCAGCAGCCAAGTTGCGGGAGGCCCCTACGAGCAGTACTTC. It encodes CASSQVAGGPYEQYF.

The CDR3 is CAWSDGTRWAQYF. Here the CDR3 DNA reads TGTGCCTGGAGTGACGGGACTAGGTGGGCCCAGTACTTC. The chain recombines TRBV30 with TRBJ2-5, with 8 nucleotides matching TRBD2. The V segment lost 1 base and the J segment 9 bases; nucleotides outside the gene matches: 7. Germline CDR1 is GTSNPN and CDR2 is SVGIG (reference sequence). CDR3 length equals 13 residues.

The CDR3 DNA sequence: TGTGCCAGCAGTCTCAAGGTGGCGGCGAACACCGGGGAGCTGTTTTTT. Amino acids: CASSLKVAANTGELFF. This chain joins TRBV6-6 and TRBJ2-2, with D hard to call. Germline V gene data show CDR1 as MNHNY and CDR2 as SVGAGI (reference sequence). The CDR3 loop spans 16 amino acids. V gave up 5 bases and J gave up 0 bases, with 13 bases separating them.

This clonotype was counted only a few times. The rearrangement joins TRBV6-2 or TRBV6-3 to TRBJ1-2; maybe TRBD1 (5 bases). The CDR3 is 14 amino acids. Trimming took off 6 bases at V and 4 bases at J, with 15 bases between the two ends. The germline V gene encodes CDR1 MNHEY and CDR2 SVGEGT. The CDR3 DNA reads as TGTGCCAGCAGCAAGACGGGGGTTCTCTATGGCTACACCTTC. Its protein product is CASSKTGVLYGYTF.